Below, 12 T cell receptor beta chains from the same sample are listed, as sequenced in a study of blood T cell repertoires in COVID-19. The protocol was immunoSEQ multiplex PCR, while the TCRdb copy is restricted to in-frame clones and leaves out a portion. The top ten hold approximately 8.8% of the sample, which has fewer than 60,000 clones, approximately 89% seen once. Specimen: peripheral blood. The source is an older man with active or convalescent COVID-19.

The CDR3 nucleotides read TGTGCCAGCAGTCCCGGCGGGACTCCCTATGGCTACACCTTC. This gives the protein CASSPGGTPYGYTF. The chain recombines TRBV28 with TRBJ1-2; a weak D match, TRBD1 (5 bases). Trimming removed 5 bases at V and 4 bases at J, with 14 bases between. This CDR3 has 14 amino acids. Germline CDR1 MDHEN, CDR2 SYDVKM.

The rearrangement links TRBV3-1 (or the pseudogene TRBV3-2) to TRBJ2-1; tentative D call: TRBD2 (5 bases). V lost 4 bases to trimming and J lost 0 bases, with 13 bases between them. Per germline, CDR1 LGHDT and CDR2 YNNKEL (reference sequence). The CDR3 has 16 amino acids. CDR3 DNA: TGTGCCAGCAGCCTATCCCACGGGATCTCCTACAATGAGCAGTTCTTC. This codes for CASSLSHGISYNEQFF.

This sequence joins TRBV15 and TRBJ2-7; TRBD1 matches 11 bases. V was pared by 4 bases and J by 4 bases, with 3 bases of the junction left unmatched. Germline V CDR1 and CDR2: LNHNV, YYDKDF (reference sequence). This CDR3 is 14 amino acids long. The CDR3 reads CATSTGQGDYEQYF. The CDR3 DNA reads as TGTGCCACCAGCACGGGACAGGGGGATTACGAGCAGTACTTC.

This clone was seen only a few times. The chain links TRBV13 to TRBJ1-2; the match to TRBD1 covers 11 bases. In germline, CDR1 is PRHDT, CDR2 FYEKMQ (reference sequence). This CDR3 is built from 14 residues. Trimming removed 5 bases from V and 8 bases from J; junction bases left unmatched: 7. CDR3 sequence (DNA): TGTGCCAGCAGCGAAGGACAGGGGGCGGGGGGCTACACCTTC. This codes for CASSEGQGAGGYTF.

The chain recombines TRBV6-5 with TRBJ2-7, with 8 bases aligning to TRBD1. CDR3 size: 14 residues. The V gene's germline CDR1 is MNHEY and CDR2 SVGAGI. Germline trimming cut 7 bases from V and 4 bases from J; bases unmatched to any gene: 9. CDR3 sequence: CASNAGGSLYEQYF. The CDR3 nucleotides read TGTGCCAGCAATGCAGGGGGCTCTCTTTACGAGCAGTACTTC.

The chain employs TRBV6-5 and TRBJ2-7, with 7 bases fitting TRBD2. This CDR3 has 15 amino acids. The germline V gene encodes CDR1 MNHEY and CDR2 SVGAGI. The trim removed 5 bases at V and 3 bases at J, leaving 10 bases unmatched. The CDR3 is CASSPRDYLVYEQYF. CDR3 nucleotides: TGTGCCAGCAGTCCCCGGGACTACCTTGTCTACGAGCAGTACTTC.

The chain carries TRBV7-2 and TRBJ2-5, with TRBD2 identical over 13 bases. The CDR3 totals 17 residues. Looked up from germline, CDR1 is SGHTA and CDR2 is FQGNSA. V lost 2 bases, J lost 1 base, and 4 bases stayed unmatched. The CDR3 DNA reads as TGTGCCAGCAGCTTAAGACTAGCGGGGGGCACCCAAGAGACCCAGTACTTC. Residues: CASSLRLAGGTQETQYF.

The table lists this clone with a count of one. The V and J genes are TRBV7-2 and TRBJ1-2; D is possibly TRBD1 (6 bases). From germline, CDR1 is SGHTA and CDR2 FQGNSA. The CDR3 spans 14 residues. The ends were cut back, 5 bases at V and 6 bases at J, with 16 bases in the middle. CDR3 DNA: TGTGCCAGCAGCCCCCTTGACAGGAAAGATGGCTACACCTTC. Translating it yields CASSPLDRKDGYTF.

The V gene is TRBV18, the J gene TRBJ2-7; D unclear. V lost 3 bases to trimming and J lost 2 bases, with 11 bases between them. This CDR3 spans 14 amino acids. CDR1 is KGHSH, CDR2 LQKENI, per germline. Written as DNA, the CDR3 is TGTGCCAGCTCACCGTTGGAGTTACCCTACGAGCAGTACTTC. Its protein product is CASSPLELPYEQYF.

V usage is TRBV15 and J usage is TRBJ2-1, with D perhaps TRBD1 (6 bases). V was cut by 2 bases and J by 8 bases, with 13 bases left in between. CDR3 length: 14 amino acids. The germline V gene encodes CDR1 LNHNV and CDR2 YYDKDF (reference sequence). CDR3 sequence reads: CATSRQGFMYEQFF. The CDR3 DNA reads TGTGCCACCAGCAGACAGGGGTTTATGTATGAGCAGTTCTTC. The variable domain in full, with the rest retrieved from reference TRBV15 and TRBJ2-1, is DAMVIQNPRYQVTQFGKPVTLSCSQTLNHNVMYWYQQKSSQAPKLLFHYYDKDFNNEADTPDNFQSRRPNTSFCFLDIRSPGLGDTAMYLCATSRQGFMYEQFFGPGTRLTVL.

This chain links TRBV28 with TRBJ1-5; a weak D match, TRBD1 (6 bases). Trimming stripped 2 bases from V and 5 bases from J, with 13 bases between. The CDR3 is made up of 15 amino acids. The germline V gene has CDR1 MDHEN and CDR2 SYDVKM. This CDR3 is CASSLGAGQYQPQHF. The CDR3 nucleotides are TGTGCCAGCAGTTTAGGAGCGGGACAATATCAGCCCCAGCATTTT. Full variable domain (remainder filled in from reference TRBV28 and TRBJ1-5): DVKVTQSSRYLVKRTGEKVFLECVQDMDHENMFWYRQDPGLGLRLIYFSYDVKMKEKGDIPEGYSVSREKKERFSLILESASTNQTSMYLCASSLGAGQYQPQHFGDGTRLSIL.

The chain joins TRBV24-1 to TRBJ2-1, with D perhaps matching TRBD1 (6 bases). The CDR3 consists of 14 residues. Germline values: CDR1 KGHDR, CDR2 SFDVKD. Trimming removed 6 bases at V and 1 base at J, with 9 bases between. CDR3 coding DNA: TGTGCCACCAGTCGGACAGATTCCTACAATGAGCAGTTCTTC. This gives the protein CATSRTDSYNEQFF.